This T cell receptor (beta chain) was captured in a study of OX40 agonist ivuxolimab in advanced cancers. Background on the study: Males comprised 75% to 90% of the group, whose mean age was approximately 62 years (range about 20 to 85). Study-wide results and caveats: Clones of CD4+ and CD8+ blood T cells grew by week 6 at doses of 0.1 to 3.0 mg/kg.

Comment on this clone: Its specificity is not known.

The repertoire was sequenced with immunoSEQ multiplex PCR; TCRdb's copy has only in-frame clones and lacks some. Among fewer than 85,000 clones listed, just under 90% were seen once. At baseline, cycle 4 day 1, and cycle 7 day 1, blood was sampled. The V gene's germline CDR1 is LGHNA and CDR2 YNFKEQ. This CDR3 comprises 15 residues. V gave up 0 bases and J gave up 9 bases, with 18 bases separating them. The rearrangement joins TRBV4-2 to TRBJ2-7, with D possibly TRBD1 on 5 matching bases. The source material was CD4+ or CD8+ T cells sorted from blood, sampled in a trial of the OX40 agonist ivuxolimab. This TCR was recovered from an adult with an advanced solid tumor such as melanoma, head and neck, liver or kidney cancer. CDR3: CASSQDSGPISGQYF. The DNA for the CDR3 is TGTGCCAGCAGCCAAGATTCAGGGCCCATCTCCGGGCAGTACTTC.